This TCR beta chain is drawn from a study of blood T cells in healthy people across ages. Points from the study as a whole: Roughly linearly, TCR beta diversity per million T cells fell as age increased.

V trimming: 6 bases; J trimming: 8 bases; junction bases outside the gene matches: 10. This CDR3 is 15 amino acids long. Looked up from germline, CDR1 is SNHLY and CDR2 is FYNNEI. With regard to this clonotype: Its antigen is not identified.

Through a sample-barcoded 5' primer and a J-beta primer mix, a second PCR was run for about 6 to 11 cycles. A single record per CDR3 protein comes from TCRdb applying MiXCR to the 5' RACE reads. The sample carries 750,000 to 950,000 distinct CDR3 sequences, 25% to 30% recorded once. The same sample was also studied in work on T cells of mothers and their children. This second study notes: Random nucleotides (2-4) and sample barcodes were added by the M1S primer used in the second PCR. The output of TCR recombination is shaped by thymic selection similarly in related and unrelated pairs. Related pairs of mothers and children showed slightly higher, non-significant overlap versus unrelated pairs.

The receptor comes from a boy between 10 and 17 years old in good health. Sequenced: blood. The V call is TRBV2, the J call TRBJ1-6; 7 bases are shared with TRBD1. CDR3 coding DNA: TGTGCCAGCAGCCGAAGCGGGCAGGGGGATTCACCCCTCCACTTT. Its translation is CASSRSGQGDSPLHF.